Below, 10 T cell receptor beta chains from the same sample are listed, as sequenced in a study of shared clonotypes between healthy human individuals. Sequenced by immunoSEQ multiplex PCR; TCRdb stores in-frame clones only, minus some. The sample carries about 96,000 clones, around 47% recorded once. Material: PBMCs. The receptors were sampled from a woman aged 40-49 years in good health. Some clones in this sample may be carry-over from other donors' samples.

This clone has ten or more counts. The chain employs TRBV7-7 and TRBJ2-5; perhaps TRBD2 as D (6 bases). The germline V gene encodes CDR1 SSHAT and CDR2 FNYEAQ (reference sequence). CDR3 length: 14 residues. V was shortened by 5 bases and J by 1 base, with 11 bases between the two germline ends. The CDR3 DNA reads as TGTGCCAGCAGCCGTCACGGGGGCCAAGAGACCCAGTACTTC. Translating gives CASSRHGGQETQYF.

This chain connects TRBV5-6 to TRBJ1-2; D is possibly TRBD1 (5 bases). Trimming left V 4 bases short and J 4 bases short, with 14 bases between. Germline lookup yields CDR1 SGHDT and CDR2 YYEEEE. The CDR3 has 14 amino acids. The CDR3 region has the DNA TGTGCCAGCAGCCGAGATGGGGGTAGCTATGGCTACACCTTC. Translation: CASSRDGGSYGYTF.

V usage is TRBV28 and J usage is TRBJ1-5; 10 bases are shared with TRBD1. J gave up 7 bases and V 2 bases, and 2 bases lay outside the gene matches. The CDR3 runs to 14 residues. Germline values: CDR1 MDHEN, CDR2 SYDVKM. CDR3 residues: CASSLDRGLQPQHF. The DNA of the CDR3 is TGTGCCAGCAGTTTAGACAGGGGGCTACAGCCCCAGCATTTT.

The J gene is TRBJ2-7, the V gene TRBV9; 10 nucleotides align to TRBD1. V was clipped by 5 bases and J by 5 bases; unmatched bases: 7. The germline V gene encodes CDR1 SGDLS and CDR2 YYNGEE. The CDR3 extends over 14 amino acids. The CDR3 DNA sequence: TGTGCCAGCAGTCCGGGACAGGGGTCCCACGAGCAGTACTTC. The encoded protein is CASSPGQGSHEQYF. Variable domain in full (rest from reference TRBV9 and TRBJ2-7): DSGVTQTPKHLITATGQRVTLRCSPRSGDLSVYWYQQSLDQGLQFLIQYYNGEERAKGNILERFSAQQFPDLHSELNLSSLELGDSALYFCASSPGQGSHEQYFGPGTRLTVT.

There are a few counts of this clone. The V and J genes are TRBV29-1 and TRBJ2-7, with 8 bases matching TRBD2. This CDR3 comprises 13 residues. The V gene end was trimmed by 6 bases and the J gene end by 6 bases; junction bases not matched to a gene: 10. Looked up from germline, CDR1 is SQVTM and CDR2 is ANQGSEA. As DNA, the CDR3 is TGCAGCGTCGCACTCCGGGAGGGTACCGAGCAGTACTTC. Protein: CSVALREGTEQYF.

V and J are TRBV9 and TRBJ1-1; possibly TRBD1 for D (5 bases). The CDR3 is made up of 13 amino acids. Deletions cut 4 bases from V and 10 bases from J, with 17 bases between. The V gene's germline CDR1 is SGDLS and CDR2 YYNGEE. The CDR3 protein is CASSPASRGTAFF. The CDR3 bases are TGTGCCAGCAGCCCAGCGAGCCGAGGGACAGCTTTCTTT.

This clone was counted ten times or more. The V call is TRBV25-1, the J call TRBJ2-7; D uncertain. This CDR3 contains 15 residues. Germline V gives CDR1 MGHDK, CDR2 SYGVNS. V lost 5 bases and J 2 bases, leaving 16 bases between the germline ends. CDR3 loop: CASSFLRYSPYEQYF. The DNA for the CDR3 is TGTGCCAGCAGTTTCCTCCGCTACTCACCCTACGAGCAGTACTTC.

This clone was counted many times. This chain joins TRBV5-1 and TRBJ1-2; 7 bases match TRBD1. Germline lookup yields CDR1 SGHRS and CDR2 YFSETQ. V lost 4 bases and J lost 4; bases outside the gene matches: 10. This CDR3 region has 15 residues. The chain's CDR3 is CASSPSPGTAYGYTF. Written as DNA, the CDR3 is TGCGCCAGCAGCCCATCTCCCGGGACAGCCTATGGCTACACCTTC.

The rearrangement links TRBV11-2 to TRBJ1-2; a possible D gene is TRBD1 (5 bases). With 1 base removed from V and 7 bases from J, the gap between germline ends came to 19 bases. The CDR3 runs to 16 residues. CDR1 is SGHAT and CDR2 is FQNNGV in the germline V gene. The CDR3 DNA follows: TGTGCCAGCAGCTTAGGAGGGGTGCGTGGTGTTCGTGGCTACACCTTC. Translated, it gives CASSLGGVRGVRGYTF.

This clone has at least ten counts. The chain uses TRBV30 and TRBJ1-5; possibly TRBD1 for D (5 bases). The CDR3 has 13 amino acids. From germline, CDR1 is GTSNPN and CDR2 SVGIG (reference sequence). V was trimmed by 0 bases and J by 6 bases, leaving 9 bases between them. CDR3: CAWSVQDGQPQHF. The CDR3 nucleotides are TGTGCCTGGAGTGTACAGGACGGTCAGCCCCAGCATTTT.